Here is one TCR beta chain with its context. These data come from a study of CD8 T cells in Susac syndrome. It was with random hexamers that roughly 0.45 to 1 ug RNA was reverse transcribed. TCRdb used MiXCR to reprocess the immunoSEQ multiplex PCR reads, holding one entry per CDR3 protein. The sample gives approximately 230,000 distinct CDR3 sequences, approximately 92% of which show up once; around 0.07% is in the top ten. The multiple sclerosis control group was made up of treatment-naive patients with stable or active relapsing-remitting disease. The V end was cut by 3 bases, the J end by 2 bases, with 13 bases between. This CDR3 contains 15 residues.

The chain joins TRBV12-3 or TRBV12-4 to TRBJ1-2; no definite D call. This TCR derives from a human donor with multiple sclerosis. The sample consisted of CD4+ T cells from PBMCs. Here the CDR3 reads CASSLFRGENYGYTF. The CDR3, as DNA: TGTGCCAGCAGTTTGTTTCGGGGTGAAAACTATGGCTACACCTTC.